This paragraph covers one T cell receptor beta chain sequence. This receptor's antigen is unknown. Within one base of it there is no much larger clone, and no base qualities were kept. The source of the sample is a study of blood T cell repertoires in COVID-19 (dated by TCRdb to between 2020 and 2021). Study-level background: Samples covering the acute and convalescent phases of COVID-19 were provided by collaborators in the United States, Italy and Spain. The material from the prospective study consisted of cDNA or gDNA derived from T cells, B-cell-depleted T cells, or PBMCs. The samples were drawn from the first 160 participants of the ongoing ImmuneRACE study and from 950 to 1,500 subjects provided by 6 global collaborators. HLA class I and class II types, where available, came from metadata supplied by the sample provider rather than from assay-based typing. The repertoires were released in a freely available public database intended as a resource for research on the immune response to SARS-CoV-2. Subjects who had been exposed to COVID-19, were actively infected with it, or had recovered from it provided the deeply sampled blood TCRbeta repertoires that made up the dataset. The sample metadata nearly always contained a de-identified subject ID, COVID-19 status, age in years and sex.

Enrolling through a virtual design, the prospective study's participants ranged in age from about 18 to 100 years and lived across roughly 23 United States geographic areas. In the prospective study, cohorts were assigned on the basis of participant-reported clinical history obtained from a screening survey and a study questionnaire. In the prospective study, mobile phlebotomists collected whole blood, serum and a nasopharyngeal or oropharyngeal swab from each participant. Additional blood draws and questionnaires over an approximately 2-month period could optionally be provided by prospective study participants. Blood samples from the prospective study were shipped frozen or at room temperature prior to DNA extraction. Summary of the overall study and its limitations: The quantity of clinical and demographic metadata differed by source and by participant and was supplied without curation.

V ends up 5 bases short and J 1 base short, with an unmatched junction base count of 6. The CDR3 covers 14 residues, taking in both the cysteine and the phenylalanine. Only the CDR3 region is kept as DNA, spanning 42 bases read in frame from base 1. The germline V gene (reference sequence) yields GTSNPN for CDR1 and SVGIG for CDR2. TCRbeta CDR3 regions were amplified from genomic DNA by means of the immunoSEQ Assay, a bias-controlled multiplex PCR. In the paper's pipeline: The number of nucleated cells in each sample was estimated from the amplification of reference gene primers within the assay. Sequence reads were collapsed and filtered to measure the absolute abundance of every unique TCRbeta CDR3 rearrangement. Productive Simpson clonality was computed per sample as the square root of Simpson's diversity index over productive rearrangements. In TCRdb, the immuneACCESS table is reduced to in-frame sequences with V and J assigned. These tables do not hold every clone; where another copy was compared, an unresolved V gene accounts for under half, and the others remain unexplained. D and trimming were read from the DNA, whereas the V and J calls and clone size are those reported in that table. The sample table records 250,000 to 300,000 clones; roughly 93% of these occur just once. About 2.3% of the sample rests with the top ten.

The sample taken for sequencing was PBMCs or T cells enriched from blood (not recorded which). The sequence is built from TRBV30 and TRBJ1-1; TRBD1 aligns with 8 central bases. The receptor was derived from a woman in her thirties or forties with acute COVID-19. CDR3 region: CAWARQGPNTEAFF. The DNA sequence is given as TGTGCCTGGGCGAGACAGGGGCCGAACACTGAAGCTTTCTTT.